These 2 T cell receptor beta chains share one sample of origin, sequenced in a study of identical twins. TCRdb re-called the 5' RACE reads with MiXCR, one entry per CDR3 protein. The sample includes a few hundred thousand distinct CDR3 sequences, approximately 9.6% seen only once; the top ten take 2.5% to 3.5%. This sample also appeared in a second study, on yellow fever vaccine responses in identical twins.

Sequenced: PBMCs. Receptors were obtained from a woman aged 18 to 35 in good health.

The chain has TRBV5-6 and TRBJ1-6, with no clear D. V shed 5 bases and J shed 6 bases, with 6 bases lying between them. The CDR3 spans 12 residues. CDR1 is SGHDT, CDR2 YYEEEE, per germline. CDR3 bases: TGTGCCAGCAGTCAGGCTAATTCACCCCTCCACTTT. It yields the protein CASSQANSPLHF. The entire variable domain, with the rest obtained from reference TRBV5-6 and TRBJ1-6, is as follows: DAGVTQSPTHLIKTRGQQVTLRCSPKSGHDTVSWYQQALGQGPQFIFQYYEEEERQRGNFPDRFSGHQFPNYSSELNVNALLLGDSALYLCASSQANSPLHFGNGTRLTVT.

This clonotype was recorded many times. This CDR3 is CASSFLQGGEQYF. The DNA for the CDR3 is TGTGCCAGCAGTTTTTTACAAGGGGGAGAGCAGTACTTC. The chain combines TRBV12-3 or TRBV12-4 with TRBJ2-7; possible D gene TRBD1, 6 bases. V was cut by 3 bases and J by 7 bases, with 13 bases left in between. This CDR3 region has 13 residues.